Given below is one T cell receptor (beta chain) in context. This specimen belongs to a study of T cell changes during pregnancy in multiple sclerosis. The repertoire was sequenced with immunoSEQ multiplex PCR; TCRdb's copy has only in-frame clones and lacks some. The sample lists just under 20,000 clones, about 88% occurring once. The germline V gene encodes CDR1 MDHEN and CDR2 SYDVKM. The CDR3 consists of 19 residues. The input for sequencing was CD8+ T cells from peripheral blood mononuclear cells, taken in the second trimester of pregnancy. This sequence was found in a female donor in good health, enrolled as a control in a pregnancy study. The chain employs TRBV28 and TRBJ2-2, with TRBD2 matching over 10 bases. The CDR3, as DNA: TGTGCAACCAACTCCGAAGACCCCACTAGCGGGATGGGCACCGGGGAGCTGTTTTTT. Its translation: CATNSEDPTSGMGTGELFF.